The table lists the clone carrying this TCR beta chain with a few counts. Its antigen is as yet unknown. This sample is part of a study of identical twins. The study, taken as a whole, reports: Invariant MAIT and iNKT cells may have partly biased zero-insertion analyses. Weaker excess twin sharing was observed in beta out-of-frame sequences. Shared out-of-frame alpha sequences (those common to twins) showed excess low generation probability.

TCRdb re-called the 5' RACE reads with MiXCR, one entry per CDR3 protein. The sample records fewer than 450,000 distinct CDR3 sequences, 9% being singletons. Healthy Caucasians alone served as donors. Looked up from germline, CDR1 is LGHNA and CDR2 is YNFKEQ. V was trimmed by 0 bases and J by 3 bases, leaving 9 bases between them. CDR3 length equals 15 residues. The clonotype was recovered from a woman aged 45-65 years in good health. The V gene is TRBV4-2, the J gene TRBJ2-1; tentatively, D is TRBD2 (6 bases). Sequencing was carried out using naive T cells sorted from blood. CDR3 residues: CASSQDWRDYNEQFF. The CDR3 DNA follows: TGTGCCAGCAGCCAAGACTGGCGGGACTACAATGAGCAGTTCTTC.